This TCR beta chain was identified in a study of shared clonotypes between healthy human individuals. Naive CD8 cells lacked CD45RO and underwent positive selection for CCR7, leaving out terminally differentiated effector memory CD45RA+ cells. The V end lost 3 bases, the J end lost 6 bases, and 8 bases lay between the germline ends. There are 11 residues in the CDR3. Germline V gene lookup returns CDR1 SQVTM and CDR2 ANQGSEA. Study-wide results and caveats: Some naive CD4 clonotypes, roughly 4.7%, turned up in common across four donors.

Points on this clone: Its specificity is not known.

The method was immunoSEQ multiplex PCR; TCRdb's version includes in-frame clones alone and lacks a portion of them. The table includes millions of clones, roughly 95% detected once. The specimen sequenced was naive CD8+ T cells sorted from blood. The chain couples TRBV29-1 to TRBJ1-2; maybe TRBD1 (6 bases). The receptor was derived from a young man in good health. The CDR3 sequence: CSVEGGHGYTF. For the CDR3, the DNA is TGCAGCGTTGAGGGGGGGCATGGCTACACCTTC.